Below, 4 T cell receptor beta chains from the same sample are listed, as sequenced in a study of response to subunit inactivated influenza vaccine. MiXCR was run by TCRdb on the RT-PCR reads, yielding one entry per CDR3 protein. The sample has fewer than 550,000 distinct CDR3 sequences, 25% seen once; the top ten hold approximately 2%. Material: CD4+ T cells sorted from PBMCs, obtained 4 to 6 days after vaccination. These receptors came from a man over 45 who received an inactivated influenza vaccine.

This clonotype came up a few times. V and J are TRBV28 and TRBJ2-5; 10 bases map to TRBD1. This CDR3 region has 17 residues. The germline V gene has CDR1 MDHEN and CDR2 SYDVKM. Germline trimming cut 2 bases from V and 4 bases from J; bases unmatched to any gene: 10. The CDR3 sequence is CASSLPWTGGQGETQYF. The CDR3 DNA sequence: TGTGCCAGCAGTTTACCTTGGACAGGGGGTCAGGGAGAGACCCAGTACTTC.

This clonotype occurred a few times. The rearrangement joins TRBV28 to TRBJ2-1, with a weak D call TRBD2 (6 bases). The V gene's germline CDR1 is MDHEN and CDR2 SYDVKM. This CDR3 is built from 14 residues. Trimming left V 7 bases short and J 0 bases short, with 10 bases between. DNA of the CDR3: TGTGCCAGCAATAGCGGAGGCTCCTACAATGAGCAGTTCTTC. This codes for CASNSGGSYNEQFF.

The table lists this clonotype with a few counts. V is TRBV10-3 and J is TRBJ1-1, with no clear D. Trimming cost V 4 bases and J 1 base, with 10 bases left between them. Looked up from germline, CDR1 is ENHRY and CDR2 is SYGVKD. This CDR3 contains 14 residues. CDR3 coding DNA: TGTGCCATCAGTGCCAGACCCCCGAACACTGAAGCTTTCTTT. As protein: CAISARPPNTEAFF.

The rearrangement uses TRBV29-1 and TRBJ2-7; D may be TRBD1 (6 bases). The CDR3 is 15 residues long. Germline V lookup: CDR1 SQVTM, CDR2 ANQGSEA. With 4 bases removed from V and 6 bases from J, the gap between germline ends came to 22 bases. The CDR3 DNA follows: TGCAGCGTTGCGGGACCCTCCGGGTGGGGGCTCGAGCAGTACTTC. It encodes CSVAGPSGWGLEQYF.